This T cell receptor beta chain emerged from a study of T cell changes during pregnancy in multiple sclerosis. The assay was immunoSEQ multiplex PCR, and TCRdb's table has in-frame clones only and misses some. The profile shows about 68,000 clones, about 89% of them singletons. CDR1 and CDR2 (germline): SGHNT, YYREEE (reference sequence). The CDR3 loop spans 16 amino acids. The junction had 9 bases not matched to a gene; V was cut back by 4 bases and J by 5 bases. This clone was picked up one time. The genes are TRBV5-4 and TRBJ2-1; 10 bases map to TRBD2. The TCR originated in a female donor with multiple sclerosis, enrolled in a pregnancy study. This sample comprised peripheral blood, obtained in the second trimester of pregnancy. The CDR3 reads CASSDSSGGADNEQFF. The DNA of the CDR3 is TGTGCCAGCAGCGACTCTAGCGGGGGAGCGGACAATGAGCAGTTCTTC. The whole variable domain, remainder taken from reference TRBV5-4 and TRBJ2-1, is ETGVTQSPTHLIKTRGQQVTLRCSSQSGHNTVSWYQQALGQGPQFIFQYYREEENGRGNFPPRFSGLQFPNYSSELNVNALELDDSALYLCASSDSSGGADNEQFFGPGTRLTVL.